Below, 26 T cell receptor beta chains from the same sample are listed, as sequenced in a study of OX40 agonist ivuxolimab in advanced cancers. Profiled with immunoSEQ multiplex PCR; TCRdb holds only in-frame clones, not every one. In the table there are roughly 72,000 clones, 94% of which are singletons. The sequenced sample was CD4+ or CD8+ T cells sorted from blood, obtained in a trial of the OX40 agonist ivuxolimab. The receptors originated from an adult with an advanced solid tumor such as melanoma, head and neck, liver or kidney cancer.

The CDR3 spells CASSEWSGEQYF. CDR3 in DNA: TGTGCCAGCAGTGAGTGGTCCGGCGAGCAGTACTTC. The chain joins TRBV6-1 to TRBJ2-7, with D hard to call. In germline, CDR1 is MNHNS, CDR2 SASEGT. The ends were cut back, 3 bases at V and 6 bases at J, with 9 bases in the middle. This CDR3 spans 12 amino acids.

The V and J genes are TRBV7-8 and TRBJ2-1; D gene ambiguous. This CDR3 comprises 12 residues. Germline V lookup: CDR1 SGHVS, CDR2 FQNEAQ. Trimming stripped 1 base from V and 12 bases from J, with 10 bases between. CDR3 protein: CASSLDESGQFF. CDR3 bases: TGTGCCAGCAGCTTAGACGAGAGTGGGCAGTTCTTC.

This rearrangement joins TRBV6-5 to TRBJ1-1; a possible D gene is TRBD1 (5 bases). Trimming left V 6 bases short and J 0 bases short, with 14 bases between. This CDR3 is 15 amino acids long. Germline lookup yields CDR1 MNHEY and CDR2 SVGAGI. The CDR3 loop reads CASSTNGGMNTEAFF. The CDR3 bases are TGTGCCAGCAGCACCAACGGGGGGATGAACACTGAAGCTTTCTTT.

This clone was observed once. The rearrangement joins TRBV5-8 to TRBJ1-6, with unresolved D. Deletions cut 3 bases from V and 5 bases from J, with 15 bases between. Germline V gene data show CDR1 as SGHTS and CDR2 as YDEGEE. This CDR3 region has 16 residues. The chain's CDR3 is CASSWRRSTDNSPLHF. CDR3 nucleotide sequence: TGTGCCAGCAGCTGGCGGCGATCGACCGATAATTCACCCCTCCACTTT.

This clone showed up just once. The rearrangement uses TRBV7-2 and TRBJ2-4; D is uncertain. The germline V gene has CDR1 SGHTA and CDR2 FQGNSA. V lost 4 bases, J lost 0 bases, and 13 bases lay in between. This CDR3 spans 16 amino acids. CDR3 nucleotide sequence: TGTGCCAGCAGCTCAGACACGGAACTAGCCAAAAACATTCAGTACTTC. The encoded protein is CASSSDTELAKNIQYF.

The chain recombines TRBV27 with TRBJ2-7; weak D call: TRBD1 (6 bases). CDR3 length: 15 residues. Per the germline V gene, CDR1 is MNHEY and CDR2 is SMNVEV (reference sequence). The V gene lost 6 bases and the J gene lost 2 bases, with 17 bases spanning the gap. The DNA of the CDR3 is TGTGCCAGCAGCTATACAGGGAGCCCGGCCTACGAGCAGTACTTC. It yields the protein CASSYTGSPAYEQYF.

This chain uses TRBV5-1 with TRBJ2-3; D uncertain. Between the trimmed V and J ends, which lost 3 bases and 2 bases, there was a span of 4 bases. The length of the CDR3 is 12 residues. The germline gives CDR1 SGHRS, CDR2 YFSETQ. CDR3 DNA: TGCGCCAGCAGCTATAACACAGATACGCAGTATTTT. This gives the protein CASSYNTDTQYF.

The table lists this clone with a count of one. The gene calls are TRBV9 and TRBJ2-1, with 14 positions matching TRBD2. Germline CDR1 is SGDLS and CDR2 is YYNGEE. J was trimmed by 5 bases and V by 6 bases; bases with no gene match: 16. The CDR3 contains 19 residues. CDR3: CASNRRPGTSGSNDNEQFF. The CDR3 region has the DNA TGTGCCAGCAATCGTCGGCCGGGGACTAGCGGGAGTAACGACAATGAGCAGTTCTTC. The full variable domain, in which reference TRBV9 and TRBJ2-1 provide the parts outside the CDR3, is DSGVTQTPKHLITATGQRVTLRCSPRSGDLSVYWYQQSLDQGLQFLIQYYNGEERAKGNILERFSAQQFPDLHSELNLSSLELGDSALYFCASNRRPGTSGSNDNEQFFGPGTRLTVL.

The CDR3 coding sequence is TGTGCCGTGGGGGGGGAGGGCAATCAGCCCCAGCATTTT. Translated, it gives CAVGGEGNQPQHF. The V gene is TRBV7-6, the J gene TRBJ1-5; D may be TRBD1 (5 bases). CDR1 is SGHVS and CDR2 is FNYEAQ in the germline V gene. V was cut by 11 bases and J by 2 bases, with 13 bases left in between. The CDR3 length is 13 residues.

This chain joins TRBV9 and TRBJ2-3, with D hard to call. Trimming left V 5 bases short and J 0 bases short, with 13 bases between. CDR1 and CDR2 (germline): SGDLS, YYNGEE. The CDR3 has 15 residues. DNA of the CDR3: TGTGCCAGCAGTCAATCGGGCATTAGCACAGATACGCAGTATTTT. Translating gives CASSQSGISTDTQYF. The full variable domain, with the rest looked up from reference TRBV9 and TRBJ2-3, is DSGVTQTPKHLITATGQRVTLRCSPRSGDLSVYWYQQSLDQGLQFLIQYYNGEERAKGNILERFSAQQFPDLHSELNLSSLELGDSALYFCASSQSGISTDTQYFGPGTRLTVL.

The chain's CDR3 is CALGGAPSNQPQHF. For the CDR3, the DNA is TGTGCCCTAGGGGGGGCCCCTAGCAATCAGCCCCAGCATTTT. The chain couples TRBV19 to TRBJ1-5; perhaps TRBD1 as D (6 bases). The germline gives CDR1 LNHDA, CDR2 SQIVND (reference sequence). V was trimmed by 11 bases and J by 0 bases, leaving 14 bases between them. The CDR3 has 14 amino acids.

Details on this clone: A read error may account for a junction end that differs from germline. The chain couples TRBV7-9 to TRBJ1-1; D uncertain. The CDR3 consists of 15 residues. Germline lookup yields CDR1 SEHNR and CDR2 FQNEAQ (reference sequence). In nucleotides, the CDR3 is TGCGCCAGCAGCCAATTGGACGAAACGGACGGAGGGGCTTTCTTT. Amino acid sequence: CASSQLDETDGGAFF.

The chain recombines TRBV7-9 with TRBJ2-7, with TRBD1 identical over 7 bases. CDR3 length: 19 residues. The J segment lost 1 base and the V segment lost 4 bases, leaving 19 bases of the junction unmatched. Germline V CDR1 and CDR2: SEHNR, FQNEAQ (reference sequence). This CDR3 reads CASSSNRGPDLTPSYEQYF. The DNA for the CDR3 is TGTGCCAGCAGCTCCAACAGGGGTCCTGACCTCACTCCATCCTACGAGCAGTACTTC.

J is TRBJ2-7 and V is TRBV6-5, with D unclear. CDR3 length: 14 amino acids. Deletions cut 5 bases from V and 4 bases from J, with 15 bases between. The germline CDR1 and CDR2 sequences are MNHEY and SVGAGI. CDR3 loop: CASSLRLPLYEQYF. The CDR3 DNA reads TGTGCCAGCAGTCTCCGATTACCCCTATACGAGCAGTACTTC.

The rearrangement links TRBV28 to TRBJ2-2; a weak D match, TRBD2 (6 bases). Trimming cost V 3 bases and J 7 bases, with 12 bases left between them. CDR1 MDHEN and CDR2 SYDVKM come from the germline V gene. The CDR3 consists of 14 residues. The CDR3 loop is CASSFSGEFGELFF. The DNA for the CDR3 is TGTGCCAGCAGTTTTTCGGGGGAGTTCGGGGAGCTGTTTTTT.

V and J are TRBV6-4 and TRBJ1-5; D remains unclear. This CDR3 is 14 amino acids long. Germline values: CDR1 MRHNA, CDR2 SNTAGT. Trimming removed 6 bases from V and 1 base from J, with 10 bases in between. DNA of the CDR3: TGTGCCAGCAGAGACGGTGGGAGCAATCAGCCCCAGCATTTT. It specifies CASRDGGSNQPQHF.

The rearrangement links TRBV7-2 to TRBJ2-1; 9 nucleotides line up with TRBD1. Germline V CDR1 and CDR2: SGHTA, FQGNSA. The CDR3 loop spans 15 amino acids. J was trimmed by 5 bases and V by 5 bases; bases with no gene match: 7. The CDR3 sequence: CASSPGTGYNNEQFF. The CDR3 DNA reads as TGTGCCAGCAGCCCGGGGACAGGGTATAACAATGAGCAGTTCTTC.

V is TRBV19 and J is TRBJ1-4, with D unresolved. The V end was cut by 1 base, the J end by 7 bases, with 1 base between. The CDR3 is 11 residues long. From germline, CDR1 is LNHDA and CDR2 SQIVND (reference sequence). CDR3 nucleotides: TGTGCCAGTAGTATAGTTGAAAAACTGTTTTTT. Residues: CASSIVEKLFF.

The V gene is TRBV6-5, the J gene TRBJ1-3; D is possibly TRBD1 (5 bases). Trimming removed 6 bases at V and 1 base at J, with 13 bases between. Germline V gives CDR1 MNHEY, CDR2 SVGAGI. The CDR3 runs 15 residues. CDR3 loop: CASSLQGGSGNTIYF. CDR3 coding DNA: TGTGCCAGCAGCCTGCAGGGTGGATCTGGAAACACCATATATTTT.

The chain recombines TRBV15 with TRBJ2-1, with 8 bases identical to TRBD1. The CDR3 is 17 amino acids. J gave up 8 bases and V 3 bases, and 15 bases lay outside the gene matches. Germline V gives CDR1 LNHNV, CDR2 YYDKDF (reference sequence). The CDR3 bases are TGTGCCACCAGCAGGACCGACAGGGGAGAGGTAGGGGATGAGCAGTTCTTC. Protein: CATSRTDRGEVGDEQFF. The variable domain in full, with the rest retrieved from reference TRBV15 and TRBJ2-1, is DAMVIQNPRYQVTQFGKPVTLSCSQTLNHNVMYWYQQKSSQAPKLLFHYYDKDFNNEADTPDNFQSRRPNTSFCFLDIRSPGLGDTAMYLCATSRTDRGEVGDEQFFGPGTRLTVL.

The CDR3 coding sequence is TGTGCCAGCAGCGTGAAGCGGGAGGCCTACAATGAGCAGTTCTTC. It is translated as CASSVKREAYNEQFF. This chain joins TRBV9 and TRBJ2-1; 9 bases map to TRBD2. The germline V gene encodes CDR1 SGDLS and CDR2 YYNGEE. The CDR3 length is 15 residues. The trim removed 2 bases at V and 2 bases at J, leaving 2 bases unmatched.

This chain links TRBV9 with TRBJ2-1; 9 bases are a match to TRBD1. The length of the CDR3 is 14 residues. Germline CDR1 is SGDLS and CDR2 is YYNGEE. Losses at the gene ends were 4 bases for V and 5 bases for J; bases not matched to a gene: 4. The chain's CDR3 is CASSPGTGNNEQFF. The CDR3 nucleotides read TGTGCCAGCAGCCCTGGGACAGGGAACAATGAGCAGTTCTTC.

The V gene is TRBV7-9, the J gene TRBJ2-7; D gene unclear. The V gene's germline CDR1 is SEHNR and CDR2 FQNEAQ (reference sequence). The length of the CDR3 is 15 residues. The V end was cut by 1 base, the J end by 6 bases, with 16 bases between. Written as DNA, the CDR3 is TGTGCCAGCAGCTTAGGGCCCATTTCCCTGGTCGAGCAGTACTTC. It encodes CASSLGPISLVEQYF.

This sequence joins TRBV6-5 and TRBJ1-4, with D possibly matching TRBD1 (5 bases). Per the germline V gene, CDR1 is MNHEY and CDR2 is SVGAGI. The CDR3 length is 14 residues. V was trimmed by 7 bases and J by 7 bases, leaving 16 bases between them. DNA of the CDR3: TGTGCCAGCACCCCGGCCTTGGGGGTTGAAAAACTGTTTTTT. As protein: CASTPALGVEKLFF.

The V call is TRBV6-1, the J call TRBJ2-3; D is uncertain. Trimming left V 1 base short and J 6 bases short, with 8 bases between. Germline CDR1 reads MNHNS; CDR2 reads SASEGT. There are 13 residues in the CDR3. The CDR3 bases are TGTGCCAGCAGTGAAGGTAGCTGGGATACGCAGTATTTT. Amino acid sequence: CASSEGSWDTQYF.

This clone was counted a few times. The CDR3 protein is CASSSSTVNTEAFF. The CDR3 bases are TGCGCCAGCAGCTCGTCGACAGTGAACACTGAAGCTTTCTTT. The rearrangement links TRBV5-1 to TRBJ1-1, with D possibly TRBD1 on 5 matching bases. This CDR3 has 14 amino acids. Germline loops: CDR1 SGHRS, CDR2 YFSETQ. The V end was cut by 3 bases, the J end by 0 bases, with 9 bases between.